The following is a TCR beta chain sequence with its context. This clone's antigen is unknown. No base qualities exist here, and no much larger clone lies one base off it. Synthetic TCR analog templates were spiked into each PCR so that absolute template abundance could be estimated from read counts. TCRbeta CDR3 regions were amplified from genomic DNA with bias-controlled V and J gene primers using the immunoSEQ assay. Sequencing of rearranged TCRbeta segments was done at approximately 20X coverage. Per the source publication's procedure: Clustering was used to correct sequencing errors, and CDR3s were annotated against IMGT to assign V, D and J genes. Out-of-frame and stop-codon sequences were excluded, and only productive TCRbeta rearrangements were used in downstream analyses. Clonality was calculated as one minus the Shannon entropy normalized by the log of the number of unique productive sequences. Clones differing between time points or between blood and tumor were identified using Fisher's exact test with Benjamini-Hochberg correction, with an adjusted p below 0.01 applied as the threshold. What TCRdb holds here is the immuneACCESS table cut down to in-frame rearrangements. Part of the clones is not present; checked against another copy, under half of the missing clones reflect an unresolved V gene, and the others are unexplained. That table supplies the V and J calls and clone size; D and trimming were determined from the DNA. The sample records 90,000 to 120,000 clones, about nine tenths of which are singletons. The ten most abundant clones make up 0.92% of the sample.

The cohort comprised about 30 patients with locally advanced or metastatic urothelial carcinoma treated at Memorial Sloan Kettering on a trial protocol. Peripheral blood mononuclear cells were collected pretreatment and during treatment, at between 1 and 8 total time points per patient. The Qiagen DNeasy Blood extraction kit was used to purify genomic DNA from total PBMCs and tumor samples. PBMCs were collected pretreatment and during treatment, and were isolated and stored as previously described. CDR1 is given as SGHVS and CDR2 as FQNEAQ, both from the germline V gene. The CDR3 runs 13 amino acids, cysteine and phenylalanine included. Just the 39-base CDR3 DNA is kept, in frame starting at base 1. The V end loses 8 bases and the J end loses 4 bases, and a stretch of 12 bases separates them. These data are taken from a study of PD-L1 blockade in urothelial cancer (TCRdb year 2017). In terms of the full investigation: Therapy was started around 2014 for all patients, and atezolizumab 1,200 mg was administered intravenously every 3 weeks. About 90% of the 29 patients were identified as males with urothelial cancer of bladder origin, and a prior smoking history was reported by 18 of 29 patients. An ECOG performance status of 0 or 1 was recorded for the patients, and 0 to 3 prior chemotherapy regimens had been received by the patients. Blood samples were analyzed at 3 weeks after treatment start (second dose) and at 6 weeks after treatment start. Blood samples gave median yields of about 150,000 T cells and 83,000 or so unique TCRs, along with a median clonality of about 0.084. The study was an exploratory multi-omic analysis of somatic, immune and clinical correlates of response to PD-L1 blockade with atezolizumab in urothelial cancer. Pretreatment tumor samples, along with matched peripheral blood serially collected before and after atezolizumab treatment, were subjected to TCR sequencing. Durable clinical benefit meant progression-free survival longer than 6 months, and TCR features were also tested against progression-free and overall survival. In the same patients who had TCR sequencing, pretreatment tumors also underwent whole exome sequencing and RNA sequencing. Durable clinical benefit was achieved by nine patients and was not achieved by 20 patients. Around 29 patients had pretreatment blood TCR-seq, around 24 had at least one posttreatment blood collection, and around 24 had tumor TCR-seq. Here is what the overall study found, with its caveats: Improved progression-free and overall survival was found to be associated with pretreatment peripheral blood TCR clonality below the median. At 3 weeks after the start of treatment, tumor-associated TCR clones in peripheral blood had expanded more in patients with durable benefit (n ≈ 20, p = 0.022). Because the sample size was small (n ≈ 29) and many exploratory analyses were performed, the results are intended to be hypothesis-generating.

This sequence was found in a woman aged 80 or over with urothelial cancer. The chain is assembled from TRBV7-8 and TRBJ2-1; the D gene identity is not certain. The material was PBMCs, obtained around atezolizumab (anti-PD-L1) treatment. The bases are TGTGCCAGCTCCATGGGCGCGTACAATGAGCAGTTCTTC. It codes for CASSMGAYNEQFF.